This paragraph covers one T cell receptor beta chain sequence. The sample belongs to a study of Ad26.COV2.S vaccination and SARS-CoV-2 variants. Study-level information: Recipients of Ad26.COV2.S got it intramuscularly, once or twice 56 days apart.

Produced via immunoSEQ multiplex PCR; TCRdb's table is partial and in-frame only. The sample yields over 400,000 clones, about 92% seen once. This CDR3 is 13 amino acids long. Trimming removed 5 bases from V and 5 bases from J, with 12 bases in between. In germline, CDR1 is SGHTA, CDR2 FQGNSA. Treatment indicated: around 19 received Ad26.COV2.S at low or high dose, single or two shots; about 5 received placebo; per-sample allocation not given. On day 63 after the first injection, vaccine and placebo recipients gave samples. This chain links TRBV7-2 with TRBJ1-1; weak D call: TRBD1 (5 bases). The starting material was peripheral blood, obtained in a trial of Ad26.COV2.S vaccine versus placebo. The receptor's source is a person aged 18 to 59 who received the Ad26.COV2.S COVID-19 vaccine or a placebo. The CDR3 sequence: CASSTGPNTEAFF. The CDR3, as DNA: TGTGCCAGCAGCACGGGACCAAATACTGAAGCTTTCTTT.